The rows below give T cell receptor beta chains drawn from one sample of a study of OX40 agonist ivuxolimab in advanced cancers. Repertoires were generated with immunoSEQ multiplex PCR, while TCRdb's copy carries only in-frame clones and drops some. The sample holds approximately 60,000 clones, 84% seen once. The input for sequencing was CD4+ or CD8+ T cells sorted from blood, taken in a trial of the OX40 agonist ivuxolimab. The source of these receptors is an adult with an advanced solid tumor such as melanoma, head and neck, liver or kidney cancer. The CDR3 runs from the conserved cysteine through the conserved F or W. The D gene is left open where the match is weak. Clone size is shown for a subset of rows, as once, few, many or a class of expanded clone.

abundance	d_gene	v_gene	j_gene	len	CDR3nt	CDR3aa
NA	TRBD1	TRBV6-6	TRBJ2-7	14	TGTGCCAGCAGCGACAGGGGCGTATCCTACGAGCAGTACTTC	CASSDRGVSYEQYF
NA	TRBD2	TRBV5-1	TRBJ2-5	15	TGCGCCAGCAGCCCTAGGACTAGCAGTCAAGAGACCCAGTACTTC	CASSPRTSSQETQYF
NA	TRBD1	TRBV4-3	TRBJ2-7	14	TGCGCCAGCAGCTACCGGGACAGGTCCTACGAGCAGTACTTC	CASSYRDRSYEQYF
NA	NA	TRBV7-8	TRBJ1-5	16	TGTGCCAGCAGCTTAGCGGGGGATGGACGCAATCAGCCCCAGCATTTT	CASSLAGDGRNQPQHF
NA	TRBD1	TRBV30	TRBJ1-6	14	TGTGCCTGGAGTGCCGGGACAGAAAATTCACCCCTCCACTTT	CAWSAGTENSPLHF
NA	NA	TRBV7-6	TRBJ2-2	15	TGTGCCAGCAGCGTGTATAGCGGCAACACCGGGGAGCTGTTTTTT	CASSVYSGNTGELFF
NA	TRBD1	TRBV7-6	TRBJ2-7	15	TGTGCCAGCAGTCCCGGGACAGGGTATATCTACGAGCAGTACTTC	CASSPGTGYIYEQYF
NA	TRBD1	TRBV6-1	TRBJ1-1	14	TGTGCCAGCAGTGAATCTGGACAGGGTAAGGCAGCTTTCTTT	CASSESGQGKAAFF
NA	NA	TRBV6-5	TRBJ1-2	14	TGTGCCAGCAGTTACTCGGTGCAGGGTGGAGGCTACACCTTC	CASSYSVQGGGYTF
NA	NA	TRBV7-9	TRBJ2-5	12	TGTGCCAGCAGCTTAGGGTTGGAGACCCAGTACTTC	CASSLGLETQYF
NA	NA	TRBV5-1	TRBJ2-5	14	TGCGCCAGCAGCTTTTTGAGGGCGCAGGAGACCCAGTACTTC	CASSFLRAQETQYF
NA	NA	TRBV6-6	TRBJ2-2	14	TGTGCCAGCAGTTTCACAGCGAACACCGGGGAGCTGTTTTTT	CASSFTANTGELFF
NA	TRBD2	TRBV9	TRBJ2-1	16	TGTGCCAGCAGCGTAGCTTGGAATAGCGGGGCCCATGAGCAGTTCTTC	CASSVAWNSGAHEQFF
NA	NA	TRBV19	TRBJ2-7	13	TGTGCCAGTAGTATCAGGATTTCCTACGAGCAGTACTTC	CASSIRISYEQYF
once	NA	TRBV2	TRBJ1-2	14	TGTGCCAGCAGTATTAAGACAGACACCTATGGCTACACCTTC	CASSIKTDTYGYTF
NA	NA	TRBV4-1	TRBJ2-3	15	TGCGCCAGCAGCCGGGGCCGTACTAGCACAGATACGCAGTATTTT	CASSRGRTSTDTQYF
few	NA	TRBV28	TRBJ1-1	13	TGTGCCAGCAAGATACGGGCGTTTGGTGAAGCTTTCTTT	CASKIRAFGEAFF
NA	TRBD2	TRBV2	TRBJ2-5	16	TGTGCCAGCAGTGAACTGCTAGCGGGAAGTGAAGAAACCCAGTACTTC	CASSELLAGSEETQYF
once	NA	TRBV5-4	TRBJ1-1	16	TGTGCCAGCAGCCCCAACTTCGGGCAGATGAACACTGAAGCTTTCTTT	CASSPNFGQMNTEAFF
NA	NA	TRBV9	TRBJ2-3	13	TGTGCCAGCAGCGGGGGGAACCCAGATACGCAGTATTTT	CASSGGNPDTQYF
NA	TRBD2	TRBV7-8	TRBJ2-7	16	TGTGCCAGCAGCTTAGGGACTAGCGGGAGTTTGGACGAGCAGTACTTC	CASSLGTSGSLDEQYF
NA	TRBD1	TRBV6-5	TRBJ2-3	15	TGTGCCAGCAGCCCAACGGGACAGATCACAGATACGCAGTATTTT	CASSPTGQITDTQYF
NA	NA	TRBV6-1	TRBJ2-1	16	TGTGCCAGCAGTGAACTTCCGGGACAATCACTCAATGAGCAGTTCTTC	CASSELPGQSLNEQFF
NA	NA	TRBV6-1	TRBJ2-7	15	TGTGCCAGCAGTGAAGCAAGAACAGGGAGTTACGAGCAGTACTTC	CASSEARTGSYEQYF
NA	NA	TRBV15	TRBJ2-5	13	TGTGCCACCGGGACGGGTGTTGGGGAGACCCAGTACTTC	CATGTGVGETQYF
NA	TRBD2	TRBV6-5	TRBJ2-1	16	TGTGCCAGCAGTTACTACCGACCGGGACTAGCGCATGAGCAGTTCTTC	CASSYYRPGLAHEQFF
NA	TRBD1	TRBV12-5	TRBJ2-7	14	TGTGCTAGTGGTTTAACACGGACAGGCTACGAGCAGTACTTC	CASGLTRTGYEQYF
NA	NA	TRBV2	TRBJ2-7	15	TGTGCCAGCAGTACCTTGGGACCTGACTCCTACGAGCAGTACTTC	CASSTLGPDSYEQYF
NA	TRBD2	TRBV5-4	TRBJ2-7	16	TGTGCCAGCAGCCACTGGGGACTAGCGGGGCTCTACGAGCAGTACTTC	CASSHWGLAGLYEQYF
NA	NA	TRBV7-2	TRBJ1-4	16	TGTGCCAGCAGCTTAGCCCCGGGGGGGTGGGGTGAAAAACTGTTTTTT	CASSLAPGGWGEKLFF
NA	NA	TRBV4-3	TRBJ1-6	13	TGCGCCAGCAGCCAAGATGTGGGGTCACCCCTCCACTTT	CASSQDVGSPLHF
NA	NA	TRBV11-3	TRBJ2-1	13	TGTGCCAGCAGCTTAGGTGAAAACAATGAGCAGTTCTTC	CASSLGENNEQFF
NA	TRBD1	TRBV4-2	TRBJ1-4	17	TGTGCCAGCAGCCAAACAACAGGGGGCGTGGGTAATGAAAAACTGTTTTTT	CASSQTTGGVGNEKLFF
NA	NA	TRBV29-1	TRBJ1-4	15	TGCAGCGCTAGCCGGACGGGTTCAACTAATGAAAAACTGTTTTTT	CSASRTGSTNEKLFF
NA	TRBD1	TRBV19	TRBJ1-4	15	TGTGCCAGTAGTAGAAGCGGGACAGGGCGTGAAAAACTGTTTTTT	CASSRSGTGREKLFF
NA	NA	TRBV2	TRBJ1-2	11	TGTGCCAGCAACAGGGTAGACGGCTACACCTTC	CASNRVDGYTF
NA	NA	TRBV5-4	TRBJ2-7	12	TGTGCCAGCAGCTTGTTCGGATACGAGCAGTACTTC	CASSLFGYEQYF
NA	NA	TRBV18	TRBJ2-3	13	TGTGCCAGCTCACCACTCTCCGCCGATACGCAGTATTTT	CASSPLSADTQYF
NA	NA	TRBV12-5	TRBJ1-4	16	TGTGCTAGTGGTTTGGGCCAGGCACCAACTAATGAAAAACTGTTTTTT	CASGLGQAPTNEKLFF
once	TRBD2	TRBV4-1	TRBJ2-1	15	TGCGCCAGCAGGCGGGGGGGGGACTCCTACAATGAGCAGTTCTTC	CASRRGGDSYNEQFF
NA	NA	TRBV9	TRBJ1-1	15	TGTGCCAGCAGCGTAGATCAGGAAATGGTACCTGAAGCTTTCTTT	CASSVDQEMVPEAFF
NA	NA	TRBV10-1	TRBJ1-4	14	TGCGCCAGCAGTGAATCCGGGACCGATGAAAAACTGTTTTTT	CASSESGTDEKLFF
few	NA	TRBV29-1	TRBJ1-2	13	TGCAGCGTTGTAGGAGGGACCTTTCATGGCTACACCTTC	CSVVGGTFHGYTF
NA	NA	TRBV19	TRBJ2-3	13	TGTGCCAGTAGGCTAGGACAGTCAGATACGCAGTATTTT	CASRLGQSDTQYF
NA	TRBD2	TRBV7-2	TRBJ2-7	16	TGTGCCAGCAGCAGTACTAGCGGGGGGTCCTCCTACGAGCAGTACTTC	CASSSTSGGSSYEQYF
NA	TRBD2	TRBV11-3	TRBJ2-1	17	TGTGCCAGCAGCTCTAGACGGCGGGCGGGAGTCGACAATGAGCAGTTCTTC	CASSSRRRAGVDNEQFF
NA	NA	TRBV18	TRBJ1-5	15	TGTGCCAGCTCACCTTGGGGGGGCAGCAATCAGCCCCAGCATTTT	CASSPWGGSNQPQHF
NA	NA	TRBV11-2	TRBJ1-5	15	TGTGCCAGCAGCCTAACCCGGGACGGCAATCAGCCCCAGCATTTT	CASSLTRDGNQPQHF
NA	TRBD2	TRBV7-2	TRBJ2-7	15	TGTGCCAGCAGATCGGCGGGGGGCTCAAACTACGAGCAGTACTTC	CASRSAGGSNYEQYF
NA	NA	TRBV6-1	TRBJ1-5	13	TGTGCCAGCAGTGAAGTGGGCAATCAGCCCCAGCATTTT	CASSEVGNQPQHF
NA	TRBD1	TRBV30	TRBJ1-6	14	TGTGCCTGGAGCCGAGGACAGGATAATTCACCCCTCCACTTT	CAWSRGQDNSPLHF
NA	NA	TRBV7-9	TRBJ2-5	13	TGTGCCAGCAGCTTTAACCATGGAGGGACCCAGTACTTC	CASSFNHGGTQYF
NA	TRBD1	TRBV19	TRBJ1-6	15	TGTGCCAGTAGTAGGGACAGGGCTTTTAATTCACCCCTCCACTTT	CASSRDRAFNSPLHF